This T cell receptor beta chain was recovered during a study of cytotoxic CD8 clonotypes in ibrutinib-treated CLL. Study-level background: Responses: approximately 24 partial, 2 complete; after median about 70 months, around 14 stayed remitted, some 12 progressed. Notes on the study in general: Higher clonality was seen at ibrutinib response and a return toward baseline at progression.

This CDR3 has 16 residues. V trimming: 5 bases; J trimming: 2 bases; junction bases outside the gene matches: 6. Germline V gene lookup returns CDR1 LNHDA and CDR2 SQIVND (reference sequence). Sequencing sought depths of 1 in 200,000 to 1 in 1 million T cells. TCRdb's table, derived via immunoSEQ multiplex PCR, lists solely in-frame clones and lacks some. The table includes 130,000 or so clones, approximately 80% detected once. As regards this clone: Its antigen is as yet unknown.

The chain combines TRBV19 with TRBJ2-7; 13 bases line up with TRBD2. The source material was PBMCs, sampled after 12 months of ibrutinib treatment. The receptor was derived from a human donor with chronic lymphocytic leukemia. The CDR3 DNA is TGTGCCAGTAGTTCCTCCGGGACTAGCGGGACCTACGAGCAGTACTTC. Protein product: CASSSSGTSGTYEQYF.